The TCR beta chain described here comes from a study of T cells in Graves' hyperthyroidism and ophthalmopathy. This clonotype was found many times. The patients, who ranged from 18 to 65 in age, presented with newly diagnosed hyperthyroidism lasting under 2 months. CDR1 and CDR2 from the germline V gene are SGHRS and YFSETQ. The CDR3 runs 14 residues. V was shortened by 2 bases and J by 7 bases, with 13 bases between the two germline ends. What was amplified from RNA transcripts were TCR beta CDR3 regions. HTBI primers were the set used in a first-round RT-PCR of the TCR CDR3. MiXCR was run by TCRdb on the multiplex PCR reads, yielding one entry per CDR3 protein. The sample lists fewer than 350,000 distinct CDR3 sequences, roughly a fifth occurring once.

V gene TRBV5-1 combines with J gene TRBJ2-1; TRBD1 might be the D (6 bases). This clonotype was sampled from a woman in her 50s with Graves' hyperthyroidism. Sequencing was performed on blood. In DNA form, the CDR3 reads TGCGCCAGCAGCTTTGGGGGACATCTAAATGAGCAGTTCTTC. This translates into CASSFGGHLNEQFF.